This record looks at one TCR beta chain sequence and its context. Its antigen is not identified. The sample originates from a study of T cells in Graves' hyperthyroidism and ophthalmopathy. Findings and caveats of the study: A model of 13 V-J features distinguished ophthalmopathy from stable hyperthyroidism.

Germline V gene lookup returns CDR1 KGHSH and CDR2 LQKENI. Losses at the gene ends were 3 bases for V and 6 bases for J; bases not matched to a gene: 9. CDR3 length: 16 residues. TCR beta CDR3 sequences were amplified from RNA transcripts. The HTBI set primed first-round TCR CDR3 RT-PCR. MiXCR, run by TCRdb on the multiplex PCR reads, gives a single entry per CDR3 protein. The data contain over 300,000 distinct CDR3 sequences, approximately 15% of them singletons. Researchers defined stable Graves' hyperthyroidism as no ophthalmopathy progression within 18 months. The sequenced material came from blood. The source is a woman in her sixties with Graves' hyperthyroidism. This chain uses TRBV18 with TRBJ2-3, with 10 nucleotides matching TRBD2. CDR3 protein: CASSPIQREGPDTQYF. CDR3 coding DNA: TGTGCCAGCTCACCCATCCAGCGGGAGGGCCCGGATACGCAGTATTTT.